This T cell receptor (beta chain) is drawn from a study of T cell responses to AZD1222 COVID-19 vaccine (dated by TCRdb to the early 2020s). Broadly, across the study: AZD1222 recipients with second doses at about 4 weeks or about 12 weeks were pooled, because spike-specific TCR depth and breadth did not differ between schedules. TCR sequencing covered fewer than 250 trial participants: 200 to 220 given two doses of AZD1222 and about 26 given two doses of MenACWY control vaccine. Enrollment into the trials was organized by age into subgroups of 18-55, 56-69 and 70-plus years, and those subgroups contained about 160, 30 and 59 TCR-sequenced participants, respectively. The study at large found these results: The 56-69-year group was small, and its depth increase did not reach significance, likely because of low power. Participants were mostly white British, with more females than males. The authors suggested clonal diversity may have been underestimated. No day 14 peak-response samples were available, so repertoires were characterized only after the peak T cell response. Nearly half of unique spike-specific TCRs reportedly recognized epitopes outside regions mutated in the B.1.351 and B.1.1.7 variants. After two AZD1222 doses, both the breadth and the depth of spike-specific TCRs were significantly higher than at day 0 and than in MenACWY recipients. CD4 TCRs associated with the vaccine covered the entire spike protein, and the dominant responses were in regions 160-218 and 743-854. Only five or six AZD1222 recipients were SARS-CoV-2 seropositive at baseline, limiting conclusions about previously exposed vaccinees.

As regards this clone: Its binding antigen is unknown. No much larger clone exists at a distance of one base, and base qualities are not known.

Reading from cysteine to phenylalanine, the CDR3 counts 15 amino acids. The DNA shown is the 45-base CDR3, in frame from base 1. The germline V gene (reference sequence) supplies CDR1 SEHNR and CDR2 FQNEAQ. V is cut back by 5 bases and J by 7 bases, with 10 bases in the junction unmatched. Explained via the paper, the time point label denotes: baseline before first vaccination. Vaccinee samples came from UK trials COV001 and COV002, including a single-blind randomized controlled phase 2/3 trial of AZD1222 (ChAdOx1 nCoV-19) in healthy adults. For TCRbeta chain sequencing, PBMC samples were collected from trial participants at day 0 and at day 28 after the second dose. The CDR3 regions of human TCRbeta chains were analyzed by immunosequencing. From the authors' description of their analysis: Repertoire TCRs were matched against a reference library of SARS-CoV-2-specific TCRs generated with the MIRA antigen-specificity platform. Breadth was defined as the fraction of unique TCRs that were SARS-CoV-2-associated, and depth was defined as the fraction of total T cells that were SARS-CoV-2-associated. Each spike-specific TCR was assigned to its reactive spike region and to a CD4 or CD8 class using the MIRA data. Log10-transformed breadth and depth values were compared by one-way ANOVA with Sidak's multiple comparisons tests. TCRdb took over this immuneACCESS table, retaining in-frame rearrangements with V and J assigned. Such tables are incomplete; in checked studies, under half of the missing clones stem from an unresolved V gene, and the remainder is unexplained. The V and J calls and clone size are taken from that table; D and trimming were inferred from the DNA. The sample records about 85,000 clones, roughly nine tenths of which are singletons. The biggest ten clones account for roughly 7.5% of the sample.

The chain is made from TRBV7-9 and TRBJ2-5; TRBD1 matches 10 bases in the middle. The receptor's source is an adult in good health. The specimen comprised peripheral blood, sampled on day 0 of AZD1222 vaccination. CDR3 protein: CASSLDRGPDGTQYF. The nucleotide sequence reads as follows: TGTGCCAGCAGCCTCGACAGGGGGCCAGATGGGACCCAGTACTTC.